Listed here are 32 T cell receptor beta chains from one sample, sequenced in a study of cytomegalovirus exposure and HLA in healthy donors. Primers for the PCR totalled 60 Vbeta and 13 Jbeta. Sequenced by immunoSEQ multiplex PCR; TCRdb stores in-frame clones only, minus some. Its listing shows 95,000 to 150,000 clones. Sequenced sample: PBMCs. The receptors stem from a man aged 18 to 30 in good health and CMV-seronegative.

DNA of the CDR3: TGCGCCAGCAGCCCGACAGGGTACACTGAAGCTTTCTTT. This gives the protein CASSPTGYTEAFF. The V call is TRBV10-2, the J call TRBJ1-1; 7 bases agree with TRBD1. The V and J ends lost 6 bases and 3 bases, in that order; junction bases with no gene match: 4. This CDR3 spans 13 amino acids. Germline V gene data show CDR1 as WSHSY and CDR2 as SAAADI.

The chain recombines TRBV7-9 with TRBJ2-7; 7 bases are a match to TRBD2. The V gene's germline CDR1 is SEHNR and CDR2 FQNEAQ (reference sequence). Unmatched junction bases numbered 6, after V lost 7 bases and J lost 3 bases. CDR3 length equals 13 residues. CDR3 region: CASKASGLYEQYF. For the CDR3, the DNA is TGTGCCAGCAAGGCTAGCGGACTCTACGAGCAGTACTTC.

The V and J genes are TRBV9 and TRBJ2-7; D might be TRBD2 (5 bases). CDR1 SGDLS and CDR2 YYNGEE come from the germline V gene. There are 15 residues in the CDR3. Trimming shortened V by 0 bases and J by 3 bases, and 13 bases separated the two germline ends. The CDR3 region has the DNA TGTGCCAGCAGCGTAGGAAACGTGGGGAGCTACGAGCAGTACTTC. This translates into CASSVGNVGSYEQYF.

The chain links TRBV7-9 to TRBJ1-4; D is perhaps TRBD1 (5 bases). The CDR3 covers 14 residues. In germline, CDR1 is SEHNR, CDR2 FQNEAQ (reference sequence). Trimming shortened V by 6 bases and J by 5 bases, and 13 bases separated the two germline ends. The CDR3 DNA is TGTGCCAGCAGGAGCGGGACGGAGAATGAAAAACTGTTTTTT. It specifies CASRSGTENEKLFF.

The gene calls are TRBV5-1 and TRBJ2-1; 9 bases agree with TRBD1. The germline V gene encodes CDR1 SGHRS and CDR2 YFSETQ. The CDR3 totals 15 residues. Trimming at V came to 4 bases and at J to 7 bases, leaving 9 bases not matched to a gene. Here the CDR3 DNA reads TGCGCCAGCAGCCGACAGGGGGAGAATGGGAATGAGCAGTTCTTC. The encoded protein is CASSRQGENGNEQFF.

V and J are TRBV19 and TRBJ1-2; 9 bases are shared with TRBD1. V was clipped by 7 bases and J by 7 bases; unmatched bases: 13. The V gene's germline CDR1 is LNHDA and CDR2 SQIVND (reference sequence). The CDR3 contains 15 residues. This chain's CDR3 is CASTADRGGDLGYTF. The CDR3 DNA reads TGTGCCAGTACCGCGGACAGGGGAGGGGACCTTGGCTACACCTTC.

This rearrangement joins TRBV30 to TRBJ2-1; possibly TRBD1 for D (6 bases). Looked up from germline, CDR1 is GTSNPN and CDR2 is SVGIG (reference sequence). CDR3 length: 12 residues. Trimming took off 5 bases at V and 7 bases at J, with 12 bases between the two ends. The CDR3 coding sequence is TGTGCCTGGTCTCGGACAGAAAATGAGCAGTTCTTC. This sequence encodes CAWSRTENEQFF.

The CDR3, as DNA: TGTGCCAGTAGTATAGTGTCAGGGGGCCAGAATCAGCCCCAGCATTTT. It yields the protein CASSIVSGGQNQPQHF. The chain employs TRBV19 and TRBJ1-5; 8 bases agree with TRBD1. The CDR3 consists of 16 residues. Germline V lookup: CDR1 LNHDA, CDR2 SQIVND (reference sequence). V was pared by 1 base and J by 4 bases, with 6 bases of the junction left unmatched.

The CDR3 protein is CASERGGDTGELFF. Written as DNA, the CDR3 is TGTGCCAGCGAGCGGGGGGGCGACACCGGGGAGCTGTTTTTT. The chain couples TRBV6-1 to TRBJ2-2; 10 bases align to TRBD2. This CDR3 has 14 amino acids. The germline V gene has CDR1 MNHNS and CDR2 SASEGT. After removal of 8 bases from V and 3 bases from J, the junction contained 3 bases not matched to a gene.

V usage is TRBV28 and J usage is TRBJ1-4, with unresolved D. The CDR3 spans 11 residues. V lost 8 bases and J 8 bases, leaving 9 bases between the germline ends. Germline-derived CDR1 and CDR2 are MDHEN and SYDVKM. The CDR3: CASYSREKLFF. The DNA of the CDR3 is TGTGCCAGCTACAGCCGCGAAAAACTGTTTTTT.

This sequence joins TRBV15 and TRBJ2-7; D unclear. The V and J ends lost 0 bases and 4 bases respectively, with 4 bases between them. Germline CDR1 is LNHNV and CDR2 is YYDKDF (reference sequence). The CDR3 loop spans 12 amino acids. CDR3 loop: CATSRDRYEQYF. Written as DNA, the CDR3 is TGTGCCACCAGCAGAGACAGGTACGAGCAGTACTTC. The whole variable domain, remainder taken from reference TRBV15 and TRBJ2-7, is DAMVIQNPRYQVTQFGKPVTLSCSQTLNHNVMYWYQQKSSQAPKLLFHYYDKDFNNEADTPDNFQSRRPNTSFCFLDIRSPGLGDTAMYLCATSRDRYEQYFGPGTRLTVT.

The rearrangement uses TRBV6-1 and TRBJ2-2, with D unresolved. Trimming cost V 0 bases and J 1 base, with 6 bases left between them. The CDR3 consists of 15 residues. CDR1 MNHNS and CDR2 SASEGT come from the germline V gene. Written as DNA, the CDR3 is TGTGCCAGCAGTGAAGCTAGCTGGAACACCGGGGAGCTGTTTTTT. This translates into CASSEASWNTGELFF.

The rearrangement uses TRBV2 and TRBJ1-1, with TRBD1 as a possible D gene (5 bases). The germline CDR1 and CDR2 sequences are SNHLY and FYNNEI. The CDR3 is 12 residues long. V was cut by 6 bases and J by 10 bases, with 15 bases left in between. CDR3 sequence reads: CASSNRVGLAFF. CDR3 coding DNA: TGTGCCAGCAGCAATCGAGTGGGGCTAGCTTTCTTT.

The chain combines TRBV7-6 with TRBJ2-1, with 8 positions matching TRBD2. The germline gives CDR1 SGHVS, CDR2 FNYEAQ. Trimming took 0 bases from V and 6 from J; bases not matched to a gene: 1. This CDR3 is built from 14 residues. Here the CDR3 reads CASSLAGLANEQFF. CDR3 DNA: TGTGCCAGCAGCTTAGCCGGACTAGCCAATGAGCAGTTCTTC.

This rearrangement joins TRBV18 to TRBJ2-7; a possible D gene is TRBD1 (6 bases). Germline CDR1 and CDR2: KGHSH and LQKENI. V lost 0 bases and J lost 2, with 11 bases in between. The CDR3 has 15 amino acids. CDR3: CASSPPAGETYEQYF. CDR3 bases: TGTGCCAGCTCACCACCTGCAGGGGAAACCTACGAGCAGTACTTC.

This sequence joins TRBV7-2 and TRBJ2-7; 12 bases map to TRBD2. Germline CDR1 and CDR2: SGHTA and FQGNSA. The length of the CDR3 is 16 residues. V dropped 5 bases and J dropped 4; count of bases not matched to a gene: 9. The CDR3 sequence: CASSDPGTSGRYEQYF. As DNA, the CDR3 is TGTGCCAGCAGCGACCCCGGCACTAGCGGGAGGTACGAGCAGTACTTC.

The rearrangement links TRBV6-1 to TRBJ1-3; no firm D call. V was trimmed by 7 bases and J by 0 bases, leaving 13 bases between them. Germline V gene data show CDR1 as MNHNS and CDR2 as SASEGT. This CDR3 has 15 amino acids. The CDR3: CASNPSGDSGNTIYF. The CDR3 DNA is TGTGCCAGCAATCCCTCCGGTGACTCTGGAAACACCATATATTTT.

The chain couples TRBV27 to TRBJ1-2; D unclear. The germline V gene has CDR1 MNHEY and CDR2 SMNVEV (reference sequence). The CDR3 extends over 11 amino acids. The V end was cut by 8 bases, the J end by 4 bases, with 8 bases between. CDR3 sequence reads: CASLGIYGYTF. The CDR3 DNA reads as TGTGCCAGCCTCGGGATCTATGGCTACACCTTC.

In DNA, the CDR3 is TGTGCCAGCAGTCTAGACTCGGAAGAGACCCAGTACTTC. Protein sequence: CASSLDSEETQYF. The V and J genes are TRBV7-3 and TRBJ2-5; unclear D gene. The V gene lost 6 bases and the J gene lost 3 bases, with 11 bases spanning the gap. Germline V gene sequence: CDR1 SGHTA, CDR2 FQGTGA. The CDR3 runs to 13 residues.

The chain has TRBV27 and TRBJ2-7; D unclear. Germline V gene lookup returns CDR1 MNHEY and CDR2 SMNVEV (reference sequence). V lost 0 bases to trimming and J lost 1 base, with 13 bases between them. The CDR3 sequence is 16 residues long. The CDR3 is CASSLSSYSRSYEQYF. The DNA of the CDR3 is TGTGCCAGCAGTTTATCGTCTTATTCCAGATCCTACGAGCAGTACTTC.

This chain links TRBV18 with TRBJ2-3, with D possibly matching TRBD2 (6 bases). V gave up 2 bases and J gave up 2 bases, with 14 bases separating them. This CDR3 is built from 16 residues. The germline V gene has CDR1 KGHSH and CDR2 LQKENI. CDR3 residues: CASSPSQDYITDTQYF. CDR3 sequence (DNA): TGTGCCAGCTCACCATCCCAGGACTATATCACAGATACGCAGTATTTT.

The gene calls are TRBV6-4 and TRBJ2-7; the D is unclear. With 2 bases removed from V and 0 bases from J, the gap between germline ends came to 17 bases. This CDR3 has 17 amino acids. The V gene's germline CDR1 is MRHNA and CDR2 SNTAGT. CDR3 residues: CASSDPFVGYSSYEQYF. DNA for the CDR3: TGTGCCAGCAGTGACCCTTTCGTGGGCTATAGCTCCTACGAGCAGTACTTC.

The chain is built from TRBV7-6 and TRBJ2-2; 10 bases line up with TRBD1. V dropped 5 bases and J dropped 6; count of bases not matched to a gene: 6. The CDR3 runs to 15 residues. Germline V gene lookup returns CDR1 SGHVS and CDR2 FNYEAQ. The CDR3 DNA is TGTGCCAGCAGCCAAGGTGGACAGGGGGCCGGGGAGCTGTTTTTT. It yields the protein CASSQGGQGAGELFF. The full variable domain, its missing parts supplied by reference TRBV7-6 and TRBJ2-2, is GAGVSQSPRYKVTKRGQDVALRCDPISGHVSLYWYRQALGQGPEFLTYFNYEAQQDKSGLPNDRFSAERPEGSISTLTIQRTEQRDSAMYRCASSQGGQGAGELFFGEGSRLTVL.

The gene calls are TRBV28 and TRBJ1-5; no firm D call. The CDR3 spans 11 residues. The V gene's germline CDR1 is MDHEN and CDR2 SYDVKM. The V end was cut by 5 bases, the J end by 9 bases, with 8 bases between. The CDR3 bases are TGTGCCAGCAGTCCACTTGGGCCCCAGCATTTT. Protein product: CASSPLGPQHF.

The chain joins TRBV15 to TRBJ1-3; D gene ambiguous. V was shortened by 0 bases and J by 4 bases, with 7 bases between the two germline ends. Germline V lookup: CDR1 LNHNV, CDR2 YYDKDF (reference sequence). This CDR3 region has 14 residues. CDR3 sequence: CATSRDRYGNTIYF. In DNA form, the CDR3 reads TGTGCCACCAGCAGAGATCGGTACGGAAACACCATATATTTT.

V and J are TRBV4-1 and TRBJ2-7, with a weak D call TRBD2 (6 bases). Trimming left V 0 bases short and J 3 bases short, with 15 bases between. Germline assignment: CDR1 MGHRA and CDR2 YSYEKL. The length of the CDR3 is 16 residues. The CDR3, as DNA: TGCGCCAGCAGCCAAGATTTGCCTGCGGGGAGCTACGAGCAGTACTTC. Translation gives CASSQDLPAGSYEQYF.

The rearrangement joins TRBV19 to TRBJ1-5, with 7 bases fitting TRBD1. The CDR3 has 15 amino acids. The J segment lost 2 bases and the V segment lost 3 bases, leaving 4 bases of the junction unmatched. Germline CDR1 is LNHDA and CDR2 is SQIVND (reference sequence). CDR3 coding DNA: TGTGCCAGTAGTATCATCGGGACAGGCAATCAGCCCCAGCATTTT. Its translation: CASSIIGTGNQPQHF.

The chain joins TRBV19 to TRBJ1-2; 8 nucleotides match TRBD1. The germline V gene encodes CDR1 LNHDA and CDR2 SQIVND (reference sequence). The J segment lost 8 bases and the V segment lost 4 bases, leaving 9 bases of the junction unmatched. This CDR3 has 14 amino acids. The CDR3 bases are TGTGCCAGTAGTACGGGCGGGACAGGACGCGGCTACACCTTC. Its translation is CASSTGGTGRGYTF.

The rearrangement links TRBV28 to TRBJ1-5; 7 bases agree with TRBD1. CDR3 length equals 14 residues. Germline assignment: CDR1 MDHEN and CDR2 SYDVKM. V dropped 6 bases and J dropped 5; count of bases not matched to a gene: 7. CDR3 DNA sequence: TGTGCCAGCAGCCCAGGGGGGACATATCAGCCCCAGCATTTT. Amino acid sequence: CASSPGGTYQPQHF.

V gene TRBV27 combines with J gene TRBJ1-5, with 7 positions matching TRBD1. The CDR3 has 15 amino acids. CDR1 and CDR2 from the germline V gene are MNHEY and SMNVEV (reference sequence). V gave up 6 bases and J gave up 3 bases; unmatched junction bases: 8. The CDR3 spells CASSSGGKPNQPQHF. The CDR3 DNA sequence: TGTGCCAGCAGCTCAGGGGGGAAACCCAATCAGCCCCAGCATTTT.

J is TRBJ2-2 and V is TRBV6-1, with 7 positions matching TRBD2. With V trimmed by 3 bases and J by 2 bases, 3 bases remained unmatched. Germline V gene data show CDR1 as MNHNS and CDR2 as SASEGT. The CDR3 runs to 15 residues. The CDR3 protein is CASSELAVNTGELFF. The CDR3 bases are TGTGCCAGCAGTGAGCTAGCGGTTAACACCGGGGAGCTGTTTTTT.

The chain recombines TRBV2 with TRBJ2-7, with TRBD2 matching over 9 bases. In germline, CDR1 is SNHLY, CDR2 FYNNEI. Trimming removed 3 bases from V and 5 bases from J; junction bases left unmatched: 11. The CDR3 is made up of 16 amino acids. CDR3 DNA sequence: TGTGCCAGCAGTGAGCCCTCAGCGGGAGGCTCAAACGAGCAGTACTTC. Protein sequence: CASSEPSAGGSNEQYF.